The rows below give T cell receptor beta chains drawn from one sample of a study of T-cell memory formation after mild COVID-19. Each CDR3 protein is one row after TCRdb ran MiXCR on the 5' RACE reads. The data hold under 300,000 distinct CDR3 sequences, with around 8% observed a single time. Material: PBMCs or a T cell subset sorted from them (not recorded which). The source of these receptors is a young man who had mild COVID-19 (a few samples of this study predate the infection). Cell type and time point are not known. The CDR3 runs from the conserved cysteine through the conserved F or W. Fields, in order: clone size, V gene, J gene, D gene, CDR3 DNA, CDR3 protein. The D gene is left open where the match is weak. Size is stated for part of the rows, as once, few or many counts, or as a class when the clone is expanded.

-	TRBV7-9	TRBJ2-1	-	TGTGCCAGCAGCTTCTTCGACAATGAGCAGTTCTTC	CASSFFDNEQFF
few	TRBV29-1	TRBJ2-6	-	TGCAGCGTTGGGGCGTGGGGGTCTGGGGCCAACGTCCTGACTTTC	CSVGAWGSGANVLTF
-	TRBV20-1	TRBJ2-1	-	TGCAGTGCTAGAGTAGGGGGACCAACCAACAATGAGCAGTTCTTC	CSARVGGPTNNEQFF
many	TRBV7-2	TRBJ1-2	-	TGTGCCAGCACCCCCGACAGACCTCGGGGCTACACCTTC	CASTPDRPRGYTF
few	TRBV15	TRBJ2-2	-	TGTGCCACCAGGAAAGACGGGGAGCTGTTTTTT	CATRKDGELFF
-	TRBV5-1	TRBJ2-6	-	TGCGCCAGCACCCTGGCTGGGGCCAACGTCCTGACTTTC	CASTLAGANVLTF
-	TRBV15	TRBJ1-2	-	TGTGCCACCAGCAGAGATGAGGGTTCTGGCTACACCTTC	CATSRDEGSGYTF
many	TRBV7-2	TRBJ2-2	-	TGCGCCAGCAGCTCCGGACAGAACACCGGGGAGCTGTTTTTT	CASSSGQNTGELFF
many	TRBV24-1	TRBJ2-1	-	TGTGCCACCAGTCCCTTTGGCTCCTACAATGAGCAGTTCTTC	CATSPFGSYNEQFF
few	TRBV7-2	TRBJ1-3	-	TGTGCCAGCAACCCGGGGGGGGTTGGAAACACCATATATTTT	CASNPGGVGNTIYF
many	TRBV5-1	TRBJ2-6	TRBD1	TGCGCCAGCAGCCCGGGACAGGGGGCGTATGGGGCCAACGTCCTGACTTTC	CASSPGQGAYGANVLTF
-	TRBV4-2	TRBJ1-3	-	TGTGCCAGCAGCCAAGATGTGGGGGGTAGCTCTGGAAACACCATATATTTT	CASSQDVGGSSGNTIYF
few	TRBV19	TRBJ2-5	TRBD2	TGTGCCAGTAGTTCTTTGGAGCGGGGAGAGACCCAGTACTTC	CASSSLERGETQYF
many	TRBV20-1	TRBJ2-5	-	TGCAGTCCAGATGTCCCAAGAGGCCAGTACTTC	CSPDVPRGQYF
few	TRBV25-1	TRBJ1-4	-	TGTGCCAGCTGGGGTCGGTTGGGGGAAAAACTGTTTTTT	CASWGRLGEKLFF
-	TRBV19	TRBJ2-5	-	TGTGCCAGTAGTATCACCCTCCAACAGGGGAGGGAAGAGACCCAGTACTTC	CASSITLQQGREETQYF
many	TRBV27	TRBJ1-1	-	TGTGCCAGCAGTTTAACCGGACAGCTGAACACTGAAGCTTTCTTT	CASSLTGQLNTEAFF
-	TRBV7-3	TRBJ2-1	TRBD2	TGTGCCAGCAGCTCGGGGACTAGCGAGCCGTTCTTC	CASSSGTSEPFF
-	TRBV7-2	TRBJ2-2	-	TGTGCCAGCAGCTTAGAACGGAGGGGCGGGGAGCTGTTTTTT	CASSLERRGGELFF
-	TRBV6-6	TRBJ1-2	-	TGTGCCAGCAGTTACGGGTCAGTTAACTATGGCTACACCTTC	CASSYGSVNYGYTF
few	TRBV3-1	TRBJ1-1	-	TGTGCCAGCAGCCGCGGACAGGAAGCTTTCTTT	CASSRGQEAFF
many	TRBV19	TRBJ2-1	TRBD1	TGTGCCAGTAGTCTCGACAGGGCCGAGGAGCAGTTCTTC	CASSLDRAEEQFF